The sequence of this TCR beta chain was determined in a study of T cell responses to AZD1222 COVID-19 vaccine. The table lists this clone with a count of one. The antigen is not known. This table comes from immunoSEQ multiplex PCR, and its TCRdb copy is limited to in-frame clones, with some not included. The sample holds over 110,000 clones, 90% to 95% seen once. From germline, CDR1 is SGHDN and CDR2 FVKESK. With 2 bases clipped from V and 1 base from J, the junction kept 4 bases outside the gene matches. The CDR3 runs 17 residues. Study-wide results and caveats: Within unmutated variant regions lay the reported targets of nearly half of spike-specific TCRs. Clonal diversity was possibly underestimated, and white British individuals and females predominated among donors.

V gene TRBV14 combines with J gene TRBJ2-6; 8 bases agree with TRBD2. The source is an adult in good health. The input for sequencing was peripheral blood, taken on day 0 of AZD1222 vaccination. CDR3 nucleotide sequence: TGTGCCAGCAGCCAATATCGCGGGGGGTCTGGGGCCAACGTCCTGACTTTC. It codes for CASSQYRGGSGANVLTF.